These 29 T cell receptor beta chains came from one sample sequenced in a study of blood T cell repertoires in COVID-19. Generated by immunoSEQ multiplex PCR, the TCRdb table keeps only in-frame clones and is missing some. The repertoire holds approximately 88,000 clones, with about 83% as singletons. The sequenced material came from peripheral blood. These TCRs come from a woman in her 70s with acute or convalescent COVID-19.

The chain couples TRBV18 to TRBJ2-1; 8 positions match TRBD2. The V gene's germline CDR1 is KGHSH and CDR2 LQKENI. Germline trimming cut 5 bases from V and 0 bases from J; bases unmatched to any gene: 3. There are 15 residues in the CDR3. CDR3 protein: CASSAGGGSYNEQFF. The CDR3 coding sequence is TGTGCCAGCTCAGCCGGGGGGGGCTCCTACAATGAGCAGTTCTTC. Using reference TRBV18 and TRBJ2-1 for the parts outside the CDR3, the full variable domain is NAGVMQNPRHLVRRRGQEARLRCSPMKGHSHVYWYRQLPEEGLKFMVYLQKENIIDESGMPKERFSAEFPKEGPSILRIQQVVRGDSAAYFCASSAGGGSYNEQFFGPGTRLTVL.

The chain couples TRBV9 to TRBJ2-5; TRBD2 matches at 8 bases. J lost 4 bases, V lost 0 bases, and 11 bases had no gene match. This CDR3 region has 17 residues. Germline V gene lookup returns CDR1 SGDLS and CDR2 YYNGEE. The CDR3 loop is CASSVGRAGVWVETQYF. In DNA form, the CDR3 reads TGTGCCAGCAGCGTAGGTCGAGCGGGAGTATGGGTAGAGACCCAGTACTTC.

The chain uses TRBV14 and TRBJ1-1; TRBD1 matches 7 bases. Germline-derived CDR1 and CDR2 are SGHDN and FVKESK. V lost 2 bases and J lost 4; bases outside the gene matches: 4. The CDR3 is 14 amino acids. CDR3 sequence reads: CASSQQGVVTEAFF. The CDR3 DNA follows: TGTGCCAGCAGCCAACAGGGGGTAGTCACTGAAGCTTTCTTT. Combining the CDR3 with reference TRBV14 and TRBJ1-1 gives the whole variable domain EAGVTQFPSHSVIEKGQTVTLRCDPISGHDNLYWYRRVMGKEIKFLLHFVKESKQDESGMPNNRFLAERTGGTYSTLKVQPAELEDSGVYFCASSQQGVVTEAFFGQGTRLTVV.

This chain links TRBV10-2 with TRBJ1-2, with D tentatively TRBD1 (6 bases). The CDR3 runs to 14 residues. Trimming pared 2 bases from V and 3 bases from J, leaving 10 bases between. Germline assignment: CDR1 WSHSY and CDR2 SAAADI. CDR3 sequence reads: CASSEAGAHYGYTF. DNA for the CDR3: TGCGCCAGCAGTGAGGCAGGGGCCCACTATGGCTACACCTTC.

The chain couples TRBV19 to TRBJ2-5; a possible D gene is TRBD1 (7 bases). The CDR3 sequence is 16 residues long. Trimming removed 3 bases at V and 1 base at J, with 15 bases between. Germline V gene sequence: CDR1 LNHDA, CDR2 SQIVND (reference sequence). CDR3 sequence (DNA): TGTGCCAGTAGTATTTCCGATCAGGGGGGCCAAGAGACCCAGTACTTC. It codes for CASSISDQGGQETQYF.

This rearrangement joins TRBV5-4 to TRBJ1-6, with 8 bases matching TRBD1. This CDR3 contains 15 residues. Germline V gives CDR1 SGHNT, CDR2 YYREEE (reference sequence). V shed 4 bases and J 9 bases; nucleotides not matched to a gene: 9. CDR3 loop: CASSPGRTGPSPLHF. CDR3 nucleotide sequence: TGTGCCAGCAGCCCTGGTCGGACAGGGCCTTCACCCCTCCACTTT.

The chain employs TRBV29-1 and TRBJ2-2; 8 bases are a match to TRBD2. This CDR3 has 14 residues. Germline V gene data show CDR1 as SQVTM and CDR2 as ANQGSEA. V lost 6 bases to trimming and J lost 0 bases; unmatched junction nucleotides: 3. The CDR3 region is CSVGRDPNTGELFF. For the CDR3, the DNA is TGCAGCGTCGGGAGGGATCCGAACACCGGGGAGCTGTTTTTT.

The rearrangement links TRBV3-1 (or the pseudogene TRBV3-2) to TRBJ2-4, with 9 bases lining up with TRBD1. J gave up 4 bases and V 1 base, and 5 bases lay outside the gene matches. This CDR3 has 16 residues. CDR1 and CDR2 from the germline V gene are LGHDT and YNNKEL (reference sequence). The CDR3 is CASSQVMGQGKNIQYF. The CDR3, as DNA: TGTGCCAGCAGCCAAGTGATGGGACAGGGAAAAAACATTCAGTACTTC.

V usage is TRBV3-1 (or the pseudogene TRBV3-2) and J usage is TRBJ2-7; D is perhaps TRBD1 (6 bases). Germline CDR1 is LGHDT and CDR2 is YNNKEL (reference sequence). The germline V and J ends were trimmed by 3 bases and 4 bases, with 10 bases remaining between them. The CDR3 length is 13 residues. The CDR3 here is CASSQTQGYEQYV. CDR3 nucleotide sequence: TGTGCCAGCAGCCAGACTCAGGGGTACGAGCAGTACGTC.

This clone occurred a few times. CDR3 protein: CAWGQGAFEGKAFF. CDR3 coding DNA: TGTGCCTGGGGACAGGGGGCCTTCGAGGGGAAAGCTTTCTTT. This sequence joins TRBV30 and TRBJ1-1; 11 nucleotides line up with TRBD1. The length of the CDR3 is 14 residues. Germline V gives CDR1 GTSNPN, CDR2 SVGIG (reference sequence). The trim removed 5 bases at V and 9 bases at J, leaving 11 bases unmatched.

The chain couples TRBV7-8 to TRBJ1-1; D ambiguous. The V and J ends lost 4 bases and 1 base respectively, with 10 bases between them. CDR1 and CDR2 (germline): SGHVS, FQNEAQ. The CDR3 has 14 residues. The CDR3 bases are TGTGCCAGCAGCTCCCACAGAGCGAACACTGAAGCTTTCTTT. This encodes CASSSHRANTEAFF.

The chain employs TRBV7-9 and TRBJ1-1; D uncertain. This CDR3 has 13 amino acids. The germline CDR1 and CDR2 sequences are SEHNR and FQNEAQ (reference sequence). V was cut by 1 base and J by 3 bases, with 6 bases left in between. This CDR3 reads CASSLVADTEAFF. As DNA, the CDR3 is TGTGCCAGCAGCTTAGTGGCGGACACTGAAGCTTTCTTT.

The J gene is TRBJ2-5, the V gene TRBV28; D is perhaps TRBD1 (6 bases). Germline assignment: CDR1 MDHEN and CDR2 SYDVKM. There are 12 residues in the CDR3. Trimming pared 5 bases from V and 7 bases from J, leaving 11 bases between. In nucleotides, the CDR3 is TGTGCCAGCAGTACAGGGTCGTGGACCCAGTACTTC. Translating gives CASSTGSWTQYF.

The chain joins TRBV4-3 to TRBJ1-2; TRBD1 agrees at 7 bases. The V gene's germline CDR1 is LGHNA and CDR2 YSLEER. The CDR3 runs to 14 residues. After removal of 2 bases from V and 8 bases from J, the junction contained 8 bases not matched to a gene. Here the CDR3 DNA reads TGCGCCAGCAGCCAATACGACAGGGTAGGAGGCTACACCTTC. Protein sequence: CASSQYDRVGGYTF.

This chain links TRBV4-3 with TRBJ1-3; D is unclear. V lost 1 base and J lost 4, with 8 bases in between. This CDR3 spans 14 amino acids. Germline V lookup: CDR1 LGHNA, CDR2 YSLEER. The CDR3 is CASSQVNSGNTIYF. The CDR3 nucleotides are TGCGCCAGCAGCCAAGTGAACAGCGGAAACACCATATATTTT.

The chain's CDR3 is CASSLDRVSTGELFF. The CDR3 nucleotides are TGTGCCAGCAGCTTAGACAGGGTGTCCACCGGGGAGCTGTTTTTT. This rearrangement joins TRBV7-8 to TRBJ2-2; maybe TRBD1 (6 bases). The V and J ends lost 1 base and 4 bases respectively, with 10 bases between them. Per the germline V gene, CDR1 is SGHVS and CDR2 is FQNEAQ. This CDR3 contains 15 residues.

This clone was observed a few times. V and J are TRBV11-3 and TRBJ2-2, with D perhaps matching TRBD1 (6 bases). This CDR3 spans 15 amino acids. From germline, CDR1 is SGHNT and CDR2 YENEEA. V was cut by 6 bases and J by 6 bases, with 17 bases left in between. CDR3 DNA: TGTGCCAGCAGGGCAGAAACAGGGCGGTCCGGGGAGCTGTTTTTT. Translated: CASRAETGRSGELFF. Variable domain in full (rest from reference TRBV11-3 and TRBJ2-2): EAGVVQSPRYKIIEKKQPVAFWCNPISGHNTLYWYLQNLGQGPELLIRYENEEAVDDSQLPKDRFSAERLKGVDSTLKIQPAELGDSAVYLCASRAETGRSGELFFGEGSRLTVL.

The rearrangement joins TRBV5-1 to TRBJ2-1; D unclear. V was clipped by 5 bases and J by 3 bases, with 15 bases between them. The CDR3 has 15 residues. Germline CDR1 SGHRS, CDR2 YFSETQ. The DNA for the CDR3 is TGCGCCAGCAGACAGAACAAGGAAGACTACAATGAGCAGTTCTTC. The encoded protein is CASRQNKEDYNEQFF.

The gene calls are TRBV19 and TRBJ2-5; TRBD2 matches 12 bases. V was clipped by 4 bases and J by 4 bases; unmatched bases: 10. Germline CDR1 reads LNHDA; CDR2 reads SQIVND (reference sequence). This CDR3 has 17 amino acids. The CDR3 sequence is CASSRGTSGFFRETQYF. For the CDR3, the DNA is TGTGCCAGTAGTAGAGGGACTAGCGGGTTTTTCAGAGAGACCCAGTACTTC.

This chain uses TRBV29-1 with TRBJ2-7, with D possibly TRBD2 on 6 matching bases. Germline V CDR1 and CDR2: SQVTM, ANQGSEA. This CDR3 spans 12 amino acids. Trimming left V 8 bases short and J 7 bases short, with 18 bases between. The DNA for the CDR3 is TGCAGCTACTCCAGTCTTGGGGGGGAGCAGTACGTC. Its protein is CSYSSLGGEQYV.

The CDR3 spells CASSPWTGAGYGYTF. The DNA of the CDR3 is TGTGCCAGCAGCCCGTGGACAGGGGCTGGCTATGGCTACACCTTC. The rearrangement uses TRBV7-2 and TRBJ1-2; 9 bases fit TRBD1. Trimming removed 5 bases from V and 4 bases from J; junction bases left unmatched: 8. Germline V gene sequence: CDR1 SGHTA, CDR2 FQGNSA. The CDR3 totals 15 residues.

This chain connects TRBV6-1 to TRBJ2-3; 10 positions match TRBD1. Unmatched junction bases numbered 3, after V lost 3 bases and J lost 0 bases. The CDR3 contains 16 residues. The germline V gene has CDR1 MNHNS and CDR2 SASEGT. The CDR3 is CASSDRDRGSTDTQYF. CDR3 DNA: TGTGCCAGCAGTGACCGGGACAGGGGAAGCACAGATACGCAGTATTTT.

The V gene is TRBV14, the J gene TRBJ1-6, with D hard to call. The CDR3 runs 15 residues. Between the trimmed V and J ends, which lost 9 bases and 8 bases, there was a span of 20 bases. Germline CDR1 reads SGHDN; CDR2 reads FVKESK. CDR3 loop: CASRRVAMQDSPLHF. As DNA, the CDR3 is TGTGCCAGTCGCCGGGTAGCCATGCAAGATTCACCCCTCCACTTT.

This CDR3 reads CSVAQLDQPQHF. In nucleotides, the CDR3 is TGCAGCGTTGCACAGCTTGATCAGCCCCAGCATTTT. This sequence joins TRBV29-1 and TRBJ1-5; D remains ambiguous. V lost 4 bases and J 5 bases, leaving 9 bases between the germline ends. CDR1 is SQVTM and CDR2 is ANQGSEA in the germline V gene. The CDR3 is made up of 12 amino acids.

V usage is TRBV24-1 and J usage is TRBJ1-2; no reliable D call. Germline-derived CDR1 and CDR2 are KGHDR and SFDVKD. This CDR3 contains 12 residues. The V and J ends lost 9 bases and 4 bases respectively, with 11 bases between them. The CDR3 region has the DNA TGTGCCACCCAACAAAGTGGCTATGGCTACACCTTC. Amino acid sequence: CATQQSGYGYTF.

The chain employs TRBV4-1 and TRBJ2-1; 12 positions match TRBD2. CDR1 MGHRA and CDR2 YSYEKL come from the germline V gene. Trimming took 6 bases from V and 8 from J; bases not matched to a gene: 8. This CDR3 region has 15 residues. In DNA form, the CDR3 reads TGCGCCAGCAGTGCCGGGACTAGCGGGTTCTATGAGCAGTTCTTC. This gives the protein CASSAGTSGFYEQFF.

This clone has at least ten counts. The chain recombines TRBV28 with TRBJ1-1; D remains ambiguous. The CDR3 has 11 amino acids. V lost 3 bases and J lost 8, with 7 bases in between. CDR1 MDHEN and CDR2 SYDVKM come from the germline V gene. CDR3 loop: CASSFEQEAFF. CDR3 bases: TGTGCCAGCAGTTTCGAACAGGAAGCTTTCTTT.

The chain recombines TRBV3-1 (or the pseudogene TRBV3-2) with TRBJ1-4; perhaps TRBD1 as D (5 bases). Germline CDR1 LGHDT, CDR2 YNNKEL (reference sequence). Trimming cost V 2 bases and J 7 bases, with 11 bases left between them. The CDR3 is 14 residues long. In DNA, the CDR3 is TGTGCCAGCAGCCAAAGAAGGGGAGGTGAAAAACTGTTTTTT. This sequence encodes CASSQRRGGEKLFF.

J is TRBJ1-5 and V is TRBV30; the D gene is possibly TRBD1 (6 bases). CDR3 length: 15 residues. V was cut by 0 bases and J by 7 bases, with 16 bases left in between. Germline V gene lookup returns CDR1 GTSNPN and CDR2 SVGIG (reference sequence). In nucleotides, the CDR3 is TGTGCCTGGAGTGTAGGGTCGCAGGGACACCAGCCCCAGCATTTT. As protein: CAWSVGSQGHQPQHF. Filled out from reference TRBV30 and TRBJ1-5, the complete variable domain reads SQTIHQWPATLVQPVGSPLSLECTVEGTSNPNLYWYRQAAGRGLQLLFYSVGIGQISSEVPQNLSASRPQDRQFILSSKKLLLSDSGFYLCAWSVGSQGHQPQHFGDGTRLSIL.